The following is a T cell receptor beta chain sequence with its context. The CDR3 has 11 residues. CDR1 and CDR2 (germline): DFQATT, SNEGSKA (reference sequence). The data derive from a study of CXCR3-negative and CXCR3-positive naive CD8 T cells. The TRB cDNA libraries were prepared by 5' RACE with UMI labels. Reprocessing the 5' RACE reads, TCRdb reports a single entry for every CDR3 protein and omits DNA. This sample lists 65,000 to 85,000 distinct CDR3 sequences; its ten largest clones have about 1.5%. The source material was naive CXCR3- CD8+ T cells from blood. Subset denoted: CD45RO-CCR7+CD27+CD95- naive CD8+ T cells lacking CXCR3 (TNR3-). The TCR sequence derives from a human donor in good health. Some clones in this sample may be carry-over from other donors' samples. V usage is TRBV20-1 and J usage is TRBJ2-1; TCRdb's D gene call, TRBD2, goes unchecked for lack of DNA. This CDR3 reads CSARAADEQFF.